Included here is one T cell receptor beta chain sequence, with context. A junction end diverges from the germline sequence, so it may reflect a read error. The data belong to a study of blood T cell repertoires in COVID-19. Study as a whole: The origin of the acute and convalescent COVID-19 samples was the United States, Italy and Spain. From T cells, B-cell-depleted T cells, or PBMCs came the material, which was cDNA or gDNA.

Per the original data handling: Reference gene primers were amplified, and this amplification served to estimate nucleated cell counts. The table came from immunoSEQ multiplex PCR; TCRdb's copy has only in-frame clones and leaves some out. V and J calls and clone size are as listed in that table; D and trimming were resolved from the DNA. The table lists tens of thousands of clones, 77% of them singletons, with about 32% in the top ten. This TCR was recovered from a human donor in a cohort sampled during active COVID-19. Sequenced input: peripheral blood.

This chain's CDR3 is CSVETRGVLDF. In DNA form, the CDR3 reads TGCAGCGTTGAAACCAGGGGGGTTTTGGACTTC. The chain uses TRBV29-1 and TRBJ2-7; tentatively, D is TRBD1 (7 bases). CDR1 is SQVTM and CDR2 is ANQGSEA in the germline V gene. This CDR3 is built from 11 residues.